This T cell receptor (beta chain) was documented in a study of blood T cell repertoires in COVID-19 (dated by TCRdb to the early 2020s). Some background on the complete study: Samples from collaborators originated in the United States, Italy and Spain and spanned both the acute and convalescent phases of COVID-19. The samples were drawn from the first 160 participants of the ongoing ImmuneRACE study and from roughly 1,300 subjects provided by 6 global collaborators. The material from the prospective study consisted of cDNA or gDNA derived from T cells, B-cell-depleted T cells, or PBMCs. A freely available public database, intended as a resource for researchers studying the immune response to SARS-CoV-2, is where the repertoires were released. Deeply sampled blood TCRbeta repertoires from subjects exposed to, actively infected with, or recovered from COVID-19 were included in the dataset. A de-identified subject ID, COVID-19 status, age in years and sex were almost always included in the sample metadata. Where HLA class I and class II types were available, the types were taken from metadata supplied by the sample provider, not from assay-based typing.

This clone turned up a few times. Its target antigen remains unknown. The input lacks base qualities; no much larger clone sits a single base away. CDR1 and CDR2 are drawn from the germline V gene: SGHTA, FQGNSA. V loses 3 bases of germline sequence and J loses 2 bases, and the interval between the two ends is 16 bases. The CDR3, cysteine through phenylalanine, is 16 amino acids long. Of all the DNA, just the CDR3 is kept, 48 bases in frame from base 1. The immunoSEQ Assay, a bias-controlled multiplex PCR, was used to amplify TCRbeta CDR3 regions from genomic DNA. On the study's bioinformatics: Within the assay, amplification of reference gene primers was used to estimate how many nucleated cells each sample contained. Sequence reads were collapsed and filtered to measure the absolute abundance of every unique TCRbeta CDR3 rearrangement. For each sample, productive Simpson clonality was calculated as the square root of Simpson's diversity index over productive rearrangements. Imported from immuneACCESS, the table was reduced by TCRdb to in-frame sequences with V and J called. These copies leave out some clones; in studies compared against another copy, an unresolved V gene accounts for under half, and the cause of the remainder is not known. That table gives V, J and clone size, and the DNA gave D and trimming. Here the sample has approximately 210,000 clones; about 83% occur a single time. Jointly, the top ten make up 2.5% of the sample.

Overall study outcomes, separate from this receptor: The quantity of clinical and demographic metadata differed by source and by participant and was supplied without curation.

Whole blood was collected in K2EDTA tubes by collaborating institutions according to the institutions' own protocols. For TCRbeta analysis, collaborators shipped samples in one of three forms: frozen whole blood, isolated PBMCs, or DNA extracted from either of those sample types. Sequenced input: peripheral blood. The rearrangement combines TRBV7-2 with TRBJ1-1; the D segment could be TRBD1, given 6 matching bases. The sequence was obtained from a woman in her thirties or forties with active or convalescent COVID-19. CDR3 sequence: CASSLIGGRLNTEAFF. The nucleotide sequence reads TGTGCCAGCAGCTTGATCGGGGGGCGGCTCAACACTGAAGCTTTCTTT.